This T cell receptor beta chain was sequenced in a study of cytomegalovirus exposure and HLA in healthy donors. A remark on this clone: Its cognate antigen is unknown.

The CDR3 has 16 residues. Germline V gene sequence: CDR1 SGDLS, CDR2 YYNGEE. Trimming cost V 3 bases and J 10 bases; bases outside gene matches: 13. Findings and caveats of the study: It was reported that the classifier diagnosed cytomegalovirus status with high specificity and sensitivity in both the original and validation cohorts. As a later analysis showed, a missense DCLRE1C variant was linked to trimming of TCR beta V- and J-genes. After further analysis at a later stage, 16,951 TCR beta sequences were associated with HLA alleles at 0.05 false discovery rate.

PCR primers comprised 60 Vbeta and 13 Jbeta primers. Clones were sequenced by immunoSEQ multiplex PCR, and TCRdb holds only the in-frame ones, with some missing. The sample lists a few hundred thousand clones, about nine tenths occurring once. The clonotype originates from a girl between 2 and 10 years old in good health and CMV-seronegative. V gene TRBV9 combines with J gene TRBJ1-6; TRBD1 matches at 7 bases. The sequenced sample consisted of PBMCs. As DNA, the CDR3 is TGTGCCAGCAGCGCCTACGAGGGGGCTGGATGGTCACCCCTCCACTTT. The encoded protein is CASSAYEGAGWSPLHF.